What follows are 5 T cell receptor beta chains derived from one specimen sequenced in a study of breast tumors, draining lymph nodes, adjacent tissues. In TCRdb, the multiplex PCR reads were re-called with MiXCR into one record per CDR3 protein. The top ten clones hold 3% to 4.5% of a sample with approximately 180,000 distinct CDR3 sequences, about 34% of them seen once. Samples came from axillary lymph nodes draining the breast cancer. The sample was axillary lymph node tissue. These receptors were taken from a female donor with breast cancer. Some clones in this sample may be carry-over from other donors' samples.

Comments on this clonotype: Compared with germline, one end of the junction differs, possibly owing to a read error. The chain links TRBV6-4 to TRBJ2-2; D is ambiguous. CDR1 and CDR2 from the germline V gene are MRHNA and SNTAGT. The CDR3 totals 12 residues. CDR3 region: CASSGNTGELFF. The CDR3 DNA reads as TGTGCCAGCAGTGGCAACACGGGGGAGCTGTTTTTT.

V and J are TRBV25-1 and TRBJ2-5; 8 nucleotides line up with TRBD1. CDR3 length: 19 residues. CDR1 is MGHDK and CDR2 is SYGVNS in the germline V gene. Trimming took 3 bases from V and 6 from J; bases not matched to a gene: 21. The CDR3 DNA reads as TGTGCCAGCAGTGACAGGGGGCTATACTATGGCTACGGTTTGAAGACCCAGTACTTC. It encodes CASSDRGLYYGYGLKTQYF. The full variable domain, with the rest looked up from reference TRBV25-1 and TRBJ2-5, is EADIYQTPRYLVIGTGKKITLECSQTMGHDKMYWYQQDPGMELHLIHYSYGVNSTEKGDLSSESTVSRIRTEHFPLTLESARPSHTSQYLCASSDRGLYYGYGLKTQYFGPGTRLLVL.

The CDR3 here is CATQRGGGYNEQFF. As DNA, the CDR3 is TGTGCCACCCAGCGGGGGGGCGGCTACAATGAGCAGTTCTTC. The chain employs TRBV24-1 and TRBJ2-1; 10 bases agree with TRBD2. Trimming took 9 bases from V and 3 from J; bases not matched to a gene: 4. CDR3 size: 14 residues. Germline-derived CDR1 and CDR2 are KGHDR and SFDVKD.

This clonotype was seen many times. The chain is built from TRBV10-3 and TRBJ1-1; D remains unclear. Germline values: CDR1 ENHRY, CDR2 SYGVKD. The ends were cut back, 10 bases at V and 7 bases at J, with 16 bases in the middle. This CDR3 is 12 amino acids long. The CDR3 DNA reads TGTGCCACCCTGCACACCGGAGGTGAAGCTTTCTTT. Translated: CATLHTGGEAFF.

This clonotype has at least ten counts. The chain is built from TRBV30 and TRBJ2-3; possible D gene TRBD1, 5 bases. Germline CDR1 is GTSNPN and CDR2 is SVGIG (reference sequence). V was trimmed by 5 bases and J by 1 base, leaving 13 bases between them. The CDR3 is made up of 14 amino acids. CDR3 nucleotides: TGTGCCTGGTCTCAGGGTTCAGGCACAGATACGCAGTATTTT. Its translation: CAWSQGSGTDTQYF.